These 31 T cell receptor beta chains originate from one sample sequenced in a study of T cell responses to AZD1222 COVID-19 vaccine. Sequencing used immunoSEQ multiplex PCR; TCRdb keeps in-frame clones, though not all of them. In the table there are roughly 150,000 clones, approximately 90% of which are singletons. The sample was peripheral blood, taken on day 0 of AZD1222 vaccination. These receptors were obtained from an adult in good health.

The CDR3 loop is CASRPFRIPYEQYF. The CDR3 DNA sequence: TGTGCCAGCCGGCCTTTCAGGATCCCCTACGAGCAGTACTTC. The chain joins TRBV5-8 to TRBJ2-7; no definite D call. The CDR3 covers 14 residues. Germline loops: CDR1 SGHTS, CDR2 YDEGEE. V was pared by 7 bases and J by 2 bases, with 16 bases between.

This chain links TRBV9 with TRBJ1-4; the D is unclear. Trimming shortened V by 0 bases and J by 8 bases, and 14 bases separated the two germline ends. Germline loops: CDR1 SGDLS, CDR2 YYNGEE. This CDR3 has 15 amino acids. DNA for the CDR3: TGTGCCAGCAGCGTAGCTCTAGGGTTTAGGGAAAAACTGTTTTTT. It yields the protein CASSVALGFREKLFF.

The CDR3 spells CASSSGQQELFF. The CDR3 DNA reads as TGTGCCAGCAGTTCCGGACAGCAGGAGCTGTTTTTT. The chain combines TRBV28 with TRBJ2-2; D perhaps matches TRBD1 (6 bases). Germline CDR1 and CDR2: MDHEN and SYDVKM. V lost 4 bases, J lost 10 bases, and 10 bases lay in between. The CDR3 runs to 12 residues.

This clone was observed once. CDR3 sequence: CASSLYFEGEAFF. DNA for the CDR3: TGTGCCAGCAGCTTATACTTTGAGGGTGAAGCTTTCTTT. J is TRBJ1-1 and V is TRBV11-2; D ambiguous. Germline CDR1 SGHAT, CDR2 FQNNGV. Deletions cut 2 bases from V and 7 bases from J, with 11 bases between. CDR3 length: 13 amino acids.

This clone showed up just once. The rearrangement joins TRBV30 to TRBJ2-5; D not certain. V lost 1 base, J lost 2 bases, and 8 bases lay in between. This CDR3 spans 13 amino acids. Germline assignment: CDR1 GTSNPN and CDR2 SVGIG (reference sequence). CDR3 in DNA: TGTGCCTGGAGTGCAGGATATCAAGAGACCCAGTACTTC. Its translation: CAWSAGYQETQYF.

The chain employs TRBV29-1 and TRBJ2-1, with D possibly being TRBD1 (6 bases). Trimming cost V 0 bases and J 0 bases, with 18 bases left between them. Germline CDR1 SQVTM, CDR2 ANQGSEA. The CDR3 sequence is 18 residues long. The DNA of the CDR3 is TGCAGCGTTGAAGATCCGGACAGCCCGAGGAGCTCCTACAATGAGCAGTTCTTC. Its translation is CSVEDPDSPRSSYNEQFF.

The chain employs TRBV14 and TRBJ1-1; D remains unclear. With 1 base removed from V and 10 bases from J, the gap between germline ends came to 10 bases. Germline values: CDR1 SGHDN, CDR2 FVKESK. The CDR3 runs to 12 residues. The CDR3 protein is CASSQGRELAFF. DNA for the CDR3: TGTGCCAGCAGCCAAGGTCGGGAATTAGCTTTCTTT.

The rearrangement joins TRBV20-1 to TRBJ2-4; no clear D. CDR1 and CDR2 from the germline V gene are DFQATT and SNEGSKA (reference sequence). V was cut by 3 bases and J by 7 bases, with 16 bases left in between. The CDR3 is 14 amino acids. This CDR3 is CSASVVPNGNIQYF. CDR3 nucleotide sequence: TGCAGTGCTAGTGTAGTCCCTAACGGGAACATTCAGTACTTC.

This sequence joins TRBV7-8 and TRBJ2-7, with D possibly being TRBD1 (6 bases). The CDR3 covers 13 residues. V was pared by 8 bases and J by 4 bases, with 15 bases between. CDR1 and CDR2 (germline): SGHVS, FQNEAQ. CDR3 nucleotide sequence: TGTGCCAGCGGTCGGGACACGGCATACGAGCAGTACTTC. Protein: CASGRDTAYEQYF.

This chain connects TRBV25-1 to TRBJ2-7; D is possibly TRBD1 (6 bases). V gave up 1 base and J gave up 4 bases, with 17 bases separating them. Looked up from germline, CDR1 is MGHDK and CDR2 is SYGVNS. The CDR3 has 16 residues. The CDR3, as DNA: TGTGCCAGCAGTGAATCAGGGGCAGGGGTCATGTACGAGCAGTACTTC. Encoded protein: CASSESGAGVMYEQYF.

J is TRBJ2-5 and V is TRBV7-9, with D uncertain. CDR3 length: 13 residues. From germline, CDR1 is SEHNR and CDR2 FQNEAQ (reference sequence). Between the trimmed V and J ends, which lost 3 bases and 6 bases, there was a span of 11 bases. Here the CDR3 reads CASSFGVKKTQYF. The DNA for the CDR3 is TGTGCCAGCAGCTTTGGGGTTAAGAAGACCCAGTACTTC.

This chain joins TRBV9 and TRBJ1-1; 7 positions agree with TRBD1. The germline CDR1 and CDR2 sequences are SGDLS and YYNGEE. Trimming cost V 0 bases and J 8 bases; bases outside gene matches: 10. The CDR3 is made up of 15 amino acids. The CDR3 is CASSVEDRPGFEAFF. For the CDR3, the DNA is TGTGCCAGCAGCGTAGAGGACAGGCCAGGATTCGAAGCTTTCTTT. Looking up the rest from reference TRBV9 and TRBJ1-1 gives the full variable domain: DSGVTQTPKHLITATGQRVTLRCSPRSGDLSVYWYQQSLDQGLQFLIQYYNGEERAKGNILERFSAQQFPDLHSELNLSSLELGDSALYFCASSVEDRPGFEAFFGQGTRLTVV.

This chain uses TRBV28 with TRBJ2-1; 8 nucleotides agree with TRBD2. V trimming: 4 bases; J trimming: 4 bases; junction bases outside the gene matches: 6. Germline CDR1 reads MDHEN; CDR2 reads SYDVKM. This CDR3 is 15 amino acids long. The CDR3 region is CASSSNGGRYNEQFF. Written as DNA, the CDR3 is TGTGCCAGCAGTTCAAATGGCGGGAGGTACAATGAGCAGTTCTTC.

CDR3 sequence: CASSFADTQYF. The DNA for the CDR3 is TGTGCCAGCAGTTTTGCAGATACGCAGTATTTT. V is TRBV6-2 or TRBV6-3 and J is TRBJ2-3; no reliable D call. This CDR3 region has 11 residues. Per germline, CDR1 MNHEY and CDR2 SVGEGT. Trimming shortened V by 4 bases and J by 4 bases, and 3 bases separated the two germline ends.

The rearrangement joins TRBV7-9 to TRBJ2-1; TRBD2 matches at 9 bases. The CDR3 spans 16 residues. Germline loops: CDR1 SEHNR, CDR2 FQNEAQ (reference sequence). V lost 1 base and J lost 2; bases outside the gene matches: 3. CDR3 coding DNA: TGTGCCAGCAGCTTAGGAGCTAGCGGGACCTACAATGAGCAGTTCTTC. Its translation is CASSLGASGTYNEQFF.

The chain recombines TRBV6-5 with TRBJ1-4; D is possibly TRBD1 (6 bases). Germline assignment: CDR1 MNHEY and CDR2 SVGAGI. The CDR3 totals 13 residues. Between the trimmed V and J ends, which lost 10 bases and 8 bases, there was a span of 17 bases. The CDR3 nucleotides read TGTGCCACCATGACAGGCATAGAAGAAAAACTGTTTTTT. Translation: CATMTGIEEKLFF.

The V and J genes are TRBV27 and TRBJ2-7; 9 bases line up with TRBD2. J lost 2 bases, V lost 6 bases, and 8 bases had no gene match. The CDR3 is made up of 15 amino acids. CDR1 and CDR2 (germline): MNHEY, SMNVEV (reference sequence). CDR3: CASSRERGVTYEQYF. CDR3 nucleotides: TGTGCCAGCAGCCGGGAGCGGGGGGTAACCTACGAGCAGTACTTC.

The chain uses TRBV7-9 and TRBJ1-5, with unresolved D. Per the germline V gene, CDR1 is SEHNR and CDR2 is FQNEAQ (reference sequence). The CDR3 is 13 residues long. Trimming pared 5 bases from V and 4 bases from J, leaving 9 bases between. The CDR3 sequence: CASSPTDNQPQHF. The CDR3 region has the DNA TGTGCCAGCAGCCCAACAGATAATCAGCCCCAGCATTTT.

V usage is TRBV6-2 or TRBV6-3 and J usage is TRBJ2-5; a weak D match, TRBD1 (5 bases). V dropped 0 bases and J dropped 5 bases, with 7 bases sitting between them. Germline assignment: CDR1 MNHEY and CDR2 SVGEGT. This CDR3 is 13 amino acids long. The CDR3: CASSYSGAETQYF. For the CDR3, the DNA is TGTGCCAGCAGTTACTCTGGGGCGGAGACCCAGTACTTC.

The CDR3 here is CASSWIIRGRSSYEQYF. The DNA of the CDR3 is TGCGCCAGCAGCTGGATTATCAGGGGCCGGAGCTCCTACGAGCAGTACTTC. The chain couples TRBV4-1 to TRBJ2-7; perhaps TRBD1 as D (6 bases). The V end lost 5 bases, the J end lost 0 bases, and 20 bases lay between the germline ends. The CDR3 sequence is 17 residues long. Germline V gene lookup returns CDR1 MGHRA and CDR2 YSYEKL.

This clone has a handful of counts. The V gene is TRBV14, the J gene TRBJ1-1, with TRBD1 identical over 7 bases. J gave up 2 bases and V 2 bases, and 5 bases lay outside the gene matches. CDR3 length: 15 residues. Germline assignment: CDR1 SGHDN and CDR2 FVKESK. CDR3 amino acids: CASSQLTGSNTEAFF. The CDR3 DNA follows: TGTGCCAGCAGCCAATTGACAGGGTCCAACACTGAAGCTTTCTTT. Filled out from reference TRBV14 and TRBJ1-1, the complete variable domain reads EAGVTQFPSHSVIEKGQTVTLRCDPISGHDNLYWYRRVMGKEIKFLLHFVKESKQDESGMPNNRFLAERTGGTYSTLKVQPAELEDSGVYFCASSQLTGSNTEAFFGQGTRLTVV.

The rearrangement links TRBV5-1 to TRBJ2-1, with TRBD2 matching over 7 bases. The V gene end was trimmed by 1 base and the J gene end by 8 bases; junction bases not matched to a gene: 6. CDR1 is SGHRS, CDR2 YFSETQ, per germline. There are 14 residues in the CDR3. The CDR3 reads CASSLLRELDEQFF. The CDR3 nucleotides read TGCGCCAGCAGCTTGTTGCGGGAGTTGGATGAGCAGTTCTTC.

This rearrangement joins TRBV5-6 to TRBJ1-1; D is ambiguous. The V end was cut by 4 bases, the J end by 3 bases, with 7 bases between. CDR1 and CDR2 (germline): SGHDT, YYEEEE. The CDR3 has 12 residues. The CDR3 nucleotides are TGTGCCAGCAGCGCCGGGCACACTGAAGCTTTCTTT. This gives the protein CASSAGHTEAFF.

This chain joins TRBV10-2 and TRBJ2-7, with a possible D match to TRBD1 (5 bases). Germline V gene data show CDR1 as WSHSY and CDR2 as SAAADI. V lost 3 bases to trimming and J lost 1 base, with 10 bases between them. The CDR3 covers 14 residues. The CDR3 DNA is TGCGCCAGCAGTGAAAGGGGCGAGTCCTACGAGCAGTACTTC. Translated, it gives CASSERGESYEQYF.

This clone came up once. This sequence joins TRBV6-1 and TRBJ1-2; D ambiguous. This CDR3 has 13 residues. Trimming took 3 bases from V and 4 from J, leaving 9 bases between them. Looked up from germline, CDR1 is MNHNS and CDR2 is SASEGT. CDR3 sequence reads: CASSEMVGYGYTF. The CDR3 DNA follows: TGTGCCAGCAGTGAGATGGTCGGCTATGGCTACACCTTC.

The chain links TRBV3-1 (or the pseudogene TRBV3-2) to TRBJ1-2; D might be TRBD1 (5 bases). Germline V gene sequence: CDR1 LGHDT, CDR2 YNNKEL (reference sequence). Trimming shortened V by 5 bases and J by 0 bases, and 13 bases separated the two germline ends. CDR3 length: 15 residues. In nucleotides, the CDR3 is TGTGCCAGCAGCTTAGGGACGGTCCCTAACTATGGCTACACCTTC. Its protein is CASSLGTVPNYGYTF.

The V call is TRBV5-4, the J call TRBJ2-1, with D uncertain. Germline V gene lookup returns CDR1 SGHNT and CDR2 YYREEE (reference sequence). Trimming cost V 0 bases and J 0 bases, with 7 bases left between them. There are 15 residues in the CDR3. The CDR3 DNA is TGTGCCAGCAGCTTGGCTCCGAGCTCCTACAATGAGCAGTTCTTC. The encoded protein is CASSLAPSSYNEQFF.

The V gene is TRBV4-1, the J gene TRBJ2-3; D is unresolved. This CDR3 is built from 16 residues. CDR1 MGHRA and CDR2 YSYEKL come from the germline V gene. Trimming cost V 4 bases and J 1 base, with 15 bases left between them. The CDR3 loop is CASSPWGTDRTDTQYF. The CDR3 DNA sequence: TGCGCCAGCAGCCCCTGGGGTACCGACCGCACAGATACGCAGTATTTT.

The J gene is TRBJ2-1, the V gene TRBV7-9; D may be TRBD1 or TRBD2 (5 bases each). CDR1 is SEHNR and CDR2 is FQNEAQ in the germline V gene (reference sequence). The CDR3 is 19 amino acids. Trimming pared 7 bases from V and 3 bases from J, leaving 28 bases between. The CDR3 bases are TGTGCCAGCACCATTTCTCGGACAACGGGGTACGCGGGCTACAATGAGCAGTTCTTC. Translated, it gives CASTISRTTGYAGYNEQFF. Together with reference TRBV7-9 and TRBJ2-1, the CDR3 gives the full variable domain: DTGVSQNPRHKITKRGQNVTFRCDPISEHNRLYWYRQTLGQGPEFLTYFQNEAQLEKSRLLSDRFSAERPKGSFSTLEIQRTEQGDSAMYLCASTISRTTGYAGYNEQFFGPGTRLTVL.

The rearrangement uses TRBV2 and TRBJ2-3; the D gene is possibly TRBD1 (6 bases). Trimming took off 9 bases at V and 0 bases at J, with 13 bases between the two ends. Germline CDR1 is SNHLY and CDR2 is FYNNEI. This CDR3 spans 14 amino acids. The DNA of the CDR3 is TGTGCCAGGGACGACAGGTGGAGCACAGATACGCAGTATTTT. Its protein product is CARDDRWSTDTQYF.

The CDR3 nucleotides are TGTGCCAGCAGGGGACAGGGGAGGTTTAACTATGGCTACACCTTC. This translates into CASRGQGRFNYGYTF. The chain employs TRBV6-5 and TRBJ1-2; TRBD1 matches at 10 bases. The germline CDR1 and CDR2 sequences are MNHEY and SVGAGI. This CDR3 is built from 15 residues. The V segment lost 6 bases and the J segment 1 base; nucleotides outside the gene matches: 5.